Presented here are 25 T cell receptor beta chains from one specimen sequenced in a study of shared clonotypes between healthy human individuals (dated by TCRdb to the early 2020s). The library was made by the immunoSEQ multiplex PCR assay. The table comes from immuneACCESS by way of TCRdb, which keeps in-frame sequences with V and J called. Part of the clones is missing from these tables; in studies checked, under half for an unresolved V gene and the rest for unknown reasons. This sample lists more than 550,000 clones; about 92% were detected once. In total, the top ten clones hold approximately 24% of the sample. For the CD8 naive samples, CD45RO-negative cells were positively selected for CCR7, yielding a CD45RA+CCR7+ population from which TemRA cells were excluded. The source material was naive CD8+ T cells sorted from blood. The intended sense of this specimen's cell subset or site label: CD45RA+CCR7+. The receptor set was obtained from a man aged 25-45 years in good health.

For this clone: Within the sample, other DNA sequences also encode this same CDR3. The DNA for the CDR3 is TGTGCCACCAGCAGAGAGGGTGGCAATCAGCCCCAGCATTTT. Translated: CATSREGGNQPQHF. The chain combines TRBV15 with TRBJ1-5, with unresolved D. Trimming stripped 0 bases from V and 2 bases from J, with 5 bases between. This CDR3 is built from 14 residues. Germline lookup yields CDR1 LNHNV and CDR2 YYDKDF (reference sequence).

This chain connects TRBV14 to TRBJ2-2, with D possibly TRBD2 on 6 matching bases. V was cut by 3 bases and J by 7 bases, with 15 bases left in between. This CDR3 contains 15 residues. Looked up from germline, CDR1 is SGHDN and CDR2 is FVKESK. The CDR3 nucleotides read TGTGCCAGCAGCCAGCAACGGGAGTACATCGGGGAGCTGTTTTTT. It codes for CASSQQREYIGELFF.

This chain joins TRBV5-4 and TRBJ2-3; unclear D gene. The V end was cut by 4 bases, the J end by 6 bases, with 21 bases between. CDR3 size: 16 residues. Germline V gene lookup returns CDR1 SGHNT and CDR2 YYREEE (reference sequence). Here the CDR3 DNA reads TGTGCCAGCAGCCTGGGGTGGGGTGTTAGTAACGATACGCAGTATTTT. Amino acids: CASSLGWGVSNDTQYF.

V gene TRBV14 combines with J gene TRBJ1-1; D is unclear. CDR1 and CDR2 (germline): SGHDN, FVKESK. V dropped 1 base and J dropped 4 bases, with 10 bases sitting between them. CDR3 length equals 14 residues. CDR3 nucleotide sequence: TGTGCCAGCAGCCAAGGAACGGGGATCACTGAAGCTTTCTTT. Residues: CASSQGTGITEAFF.

V and J are TRBV27 and TRBJ2-1, with TRBD2 as a possible D gene (5 bases). CDR1 and CDR2 from the germline V gene are MNHEY and SMNVEV (reference sequence). The V end was cut by 6 bases, the J end by 0 bases, with 12 bases between. This CDR3 is 15 amino acids long. The CDR3 loop reads CASSRRRSSYNEQFF. CDR3 bases: TGTGCCAGCAGCCGGAGGAGAAGCTCCTACAATGAGCAGTTCTTC.

This chain joins TRBV7-9 and TRBJ1-5; the D gene is possibly TRBD1 (5 bases). Germline lookup yields CDR1 SEHNR and CDR2 FQNEAQ (reference sequence). The ends were cut back, 1 base at V and 2 bases at J, with 9 bases in the middle. The CDR3 runs to 15 residues. Written as DNA, the CDR3 is TGTGCCAGCAGCTTAGGTCGAGGGGGCAATCAGCCCCAGCATTTT. Encoded protein: CASSLGRGGNQPQHF. Drawing the rest from reference TRBV7-9 and TRBJ1-5, the complete variable domain is DTGVSQNPRHKITKRGQNVTFRCDPISEHNRLYWYRQTLGQGPEFLTYFQNEAQLEKSRLLSDRFSAERPKGSFSTLEIQRTEQGDSAMYLCASSLGRGGNQPQHFGDGTRLSIL.

The chain couples TRBV28 to TRBJ2-3; no firm D call. Trimming took 6 bases from V and 1 from J, leaving 8 bases between them. The CDR3 has 13 amino acids. Per the germline V gene, CDR1 is MDHEN and CDR2 is SYDVKM. This chain's CDR3 is CASSTGGTDTQYF. Written as DNA, the CDR3 is TGTGCCAGCAGCACCGGAGGCACAGATACGCAGTATTTT.

The chain couples TRBV5-4 to TRBJ2-2; TRBD1 matches 9 bases. Unmatched junction bases numbered 14, after V lost 5 bases and J lost 6 bases. The germline gives CDR1 SGHNT, CDR2 YYREEE (reference sequence). The CDR3 is 17 residues long. The CDR3 sequence is CASSPPPGQGAPGELFF. The CDR3 region has the DNA TGTGCCAGCAGTCCTCCTCCGGGACAGGGTGCCCCCGGGGAGCTGTTTTTT.

CDR3 DNA sequence: TGTGCCAGCAGTTTAGGGTTCCAAGAGCAGTTCTTC. Its translation is CASSLGFQEQFF. V and J are TRBV28 and TRBJ2-1, with no clear D. In germline, CDR1 is MDHEN, CDR2 SYDVKM. The CDR3 is 12 residues long. V gave up 2 bases and J gave up 10 bases, with 9 bases separating them.

The V and J genes are TRBV11-2 and TRBJ2-3; D is perhaps TRBD2 (5 bases). Trimming cost V 7 bases and J 0 bases, with 17 bases left between them. This CDR3 has 16 residues. The germline gives CDR1 SGHAT, CDR2 FQNNGV. CDR3 nucleotides: TGTGCCAGCACCCAGTCGGGGTTTTCTAGCACAGATACGCAGTATTTT. Translating gives CASTQSGFSSTDTQYF.

The chain is built from TRBV13 and TRBJ1-4, with D hard to call. Germline lookup yields CDR1 PRHDT and CDR2 FYEKMQ (reference sequence). This CDR3 comprises 16 residues. V was trimmed by 0 bases and J by 0 bases, leaving 8 bases between them. CDR3 DNA: TGTGCCAGCAGCTTAGGAGAGACCACAACTAATGAAAAACTGTTTTTT. This gives the protein CASSLGETTTNEKLFF.

This clone was counted a single time. This chain connects TRBV13 to TRBJ2-7; D is unclear. Trimming took off 0 bases at V and 5 bases at J, with 5 bases between the two ends. The CDR3 contains 12 residues. From germline, CDR1 is PRHDT and CDR2 FYEKMQ (reference sequence). CDR3 nucleotide sequence: TGTGCCAGCAGCTTAGGGGTCCACGAGCAGTACTTC. This gives the protein CASSLGVHEQYF.

The count of this clone is one. This chain joins TRBV6-5 and TRBJ2-1; 7 nucleotides align to TRBD1. The CDR3 covers 15 residues. V was clipped by 1 base and J by 9 bases; unmatched bases: 9. Looked up from germline, CDR1 is MNHEY and CDR2 is SVGAGI. The CDR3 DNA reads as TGTGCCAGCAGTTACTGGGGAGAAGCAGGGGGTGAGCAGTTCTTC. This sequence encodes CASSYWGEAGGEQFF.

The rearrangement joins TRBV27 to TRBJ2-4; D call uncertain. The germline V gene has CDR1 MNHEY and CDR2 SMNVEV (reference sequence). The CDR3 has 15 residues. V lost 6 bases and J 5 bases, leaving 17 bases between the germline ends. CDR3 sequence reads: CASSLLPADQNIQYF. The CDR3 DNA follows: TGTGCCAGCAGCCTTCTACCCGCAGACCAAAACATTCAGTACTTC.

This chain links TRBV7-9 with TRBJ2-3, with 8 bases matching TRBD2. The CDR3 sequence is 17 residues long. V dropped 0 bases and J dropped 1; count of bases not matched to a gene: 6. Germline CDR1 is SEHNR and CDR2 is FQNEAQ (reference sequence). The CDR3 nucleotides are TGTGCCAGCAGCTTAGCGGTAGCGGGGTTCCGCACAGATACGCAGTATTTT. Amino acid sequence: CASSLAVAGFRTDTQYF.

The chain uses TRBV4-1 and TRBJ1-4, with D uncertain. The germline gives CDR1 MGHRA, CDR2 YSYEKL. Trimming removed 4 bases at V and 3 bases at J, with 12 bases between. The CDR3 length is 15 residues. For the CDR3, the DNA is TGCGCCAGCAGCCTCGTCCCAGCCCCTAATGAAAAACTGTTTTTT. Translated, it gives CASSLVPAPNEKLFF.

The chain uses TRBV19 and TRBJ1-2, with no clear D. Trimming pared 7 bases from V and 1 base from J, leaving 13 bases between. This CDR3 region has 14 residues. Germline V gives CDR1 LNHDA, CDR2 SQIVND (reference sequence). The chain's CDR3 is CASTNPEINYGYTF. CDR3 in DNA: TGTGCCAGTACTAACCCAGAGATTAACTATGGCTACACCTTC.

This clone is a singleton in its sample. This chain connects TRBV5-4 to TRBJ1-4; D unresolved. Germline V gene data show CDR1 as SGHNT and CDR2 as YYREEE (reference sequence). There are 17 residues in the CDR3. The ends were cut back, 0 bases at V and 3 bases at J, with 15 bases in the middle. The CDR3 is CASSLAPNTGSNEKLFF. The CDR3 nucleotides are TGTGCCAGCAGCTTGGCTCCGAACACCGGATCTAATGAAAAACTGTTTTTT.

This chain connects TRBV18 to TRBJ2-7; TRBD1 aligns across 9 bases. Per the germline V gene, CDR1 is KGHSH and CDR2 is LQKENI. CDR3 length: 17 amino acids. Trimming removed 4 bases from V and 4 bases from J; junction bases left unmatched: 14. CDR3 in DNA: TGTGCCAGCTCACTCGGACAGGGGATAGACCATAGGTACGAGCAGTACTTC. The encoded protein is CASSLGQGIDHRYEQYF.

The chain uses TRBV15 and TRBJ2-3, with TRBD2 identical over 8 bases. CDR3 size: 19 residues. The V gene's germline CDR1 is LNHNV and CDR2 YYDKDF (reference sequence). V shed 3 bases, J shed 5 bases, and the junction held 19 bases outside the gene matches. Here the CDR3 reads CATSRLHPGGGRFGDTQYF. The CDR3 DNA follows: TGTGCCACCAGCAGGCTCCACCCTGGCGGGGGGCGATTTGGAGATACGCAGTATTTT.

The V gene is TRBV4-1, the J gene TRBJ1-1, with a tentative D call TRBD1 (6 bases). V gave up 1 base and J gave up 5 bases, with 14 bases separating them. The CDR3 is 15 amino acids. Germline V gene lookup returns CDR1 MGHRA and CDR2 YSYEKL. The CDR3 loop reads CASSQVFRGRTEAFF. In DNA, the CDR3 is TGCGCCAGCAGCCAAGTTTTCAGGGGACGGACTGAAGCTTTCTTT.

This clone appeared a single time. The chain has TRBV27 and TRBJ2-3, with 8 bases aligning to TRBD2. Looked up from germline, CDR1 is MNHEY and CDR2 is SMNVEV (reference sequence). Trimming cost V 4 bases and J 3 bases; bases outside gene matches: 9. The CDR3 spans 16 residues. CDR3 sequence (DNA): TGTGCCAGCAGTTCTCAGCGGGAGTTGTTAACAGATACGCAGTATTTT. It codes for CASSSQRELLTDTQYF.

The chain uses TRBV19 and TRBJ2-7; D tentatively fits TRBD1 or TRBD2 (5 bases each). Trimming stripped 5 bases from V and 2 bases from J, with 13 bases between. The germline gives CDR1 LNHDA, CDR2 SQIVND (reference sequence). The CDR3 is 14 amino acids. CDR3 nucleotide sequence: TGTGCCAGTAGTGCCTGGGACGGAGCCTACGAGCAGTACTTC. Residues: CASSAWDGAYEQYF.

This rearrangement joins TRBV29-1 to TRBJ2-2; 7 bases match TRBD2. Germline V gene data show CDR1 as SQVTM and CDR2 as ANQGSEA. This CDR3 region has 11 residues. The V gene end was trimmed by 7 bases and the J gene end by 6 bases; junction bases not matched to a gene: 2. CDR3: CSAREAGELFF. The CDR3 DNA reads TGCAGCGCCCGGGAGGCCGGGGAGCTGTTTTTT.

The chain has TRBV15 and TRBJ2-3, with 13 bases matching TRBD2. This CDR3 has 16 amino acids. Germline V gene data show CDR1 as LNHNV and CDR2 as YYDKDF (reference sequence). The V gene end was trimmed by 6 bases and the J gene end by 2 bases; junction bases not matched to a gene: 5. The CDR3 loop reads CATRQGTSGTTDTQYF. The CDR3 region has the DNA TGTGCCACCAGGCAAGGGACTAGCGGGACCACAGATACGCAGTATTTT.